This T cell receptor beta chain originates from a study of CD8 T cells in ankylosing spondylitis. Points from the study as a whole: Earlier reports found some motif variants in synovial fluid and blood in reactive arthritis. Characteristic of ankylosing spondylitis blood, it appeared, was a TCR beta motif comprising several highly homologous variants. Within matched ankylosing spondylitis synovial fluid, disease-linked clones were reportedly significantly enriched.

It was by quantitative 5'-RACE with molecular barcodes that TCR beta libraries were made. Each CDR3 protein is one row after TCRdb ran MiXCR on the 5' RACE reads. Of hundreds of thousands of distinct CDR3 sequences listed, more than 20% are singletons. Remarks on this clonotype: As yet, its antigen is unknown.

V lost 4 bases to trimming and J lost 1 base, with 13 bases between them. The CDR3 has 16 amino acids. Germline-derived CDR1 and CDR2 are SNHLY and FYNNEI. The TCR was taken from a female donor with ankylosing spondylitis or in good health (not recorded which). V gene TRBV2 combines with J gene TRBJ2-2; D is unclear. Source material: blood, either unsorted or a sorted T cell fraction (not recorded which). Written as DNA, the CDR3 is TGTGCCAGCAGTGTCCAGCGCAGAAAGAACACCGGGGAGCTGTTTTTT. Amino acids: CASSVQRRKNTGELFF.